This T cell receptor beta chain was sequenced for a study of OX40 agonist ivuxolimab in advanced cancers. Clones were read by immunoSEQ multiplex PCR, and TCRdb kept only the in-frame ones, dropping some. The sample gives approximately 28,000 clones, roughly 90% of which show up once; roughly a tenth is in the top ten. Specimen: CD4+ or CD8+ T cells sorted from blood, collected in a trial of the OX40 agonist ivuxolimab. The TCR originated in an adult with an advanced solid tumor such as melanoma, head and neck, liver or kidney cancer.

This CDR3 reads CALRGGRAPSYEQYF. CDR3 sequence (DNA): TGTGCCCTGAGAGGCGGGAGGGCTCCCTCCTACGAGCAGTACTTC. This chain connects TRBV30 to TRBJ2-7; 9 bases are a match to TRBD2. The CDR3 contains 15 residues. CDR1 is GTSNPN and CDR2 is SVGIG in the germline V gene (reference sequence). Trimming removed 8 bases from V and 0 bases from J; junction bases left unmatched: 11.